This TCR beta chain was identified in a study of regulatory T cells in long-lasting Graves disease. CDR3 regions were amplified by Arm-PCR using iRepertoire HTBI primers to build TCR beta libraries. TCRdb redid the calling of the multiplex PCR reads with MiXCR, one entry per CDR3 protein. The table has a few hundred thousand distinct CDR3 sequences, approximately 10% seen once. Germline V gene lookup returns CDR1 MNHGY and CDR2 SVAAGI. CDR3 size: 15 residues. This clonotype is a singleton in its sample. A far larger clone is one nucleotide away, so this likely arose from a read error. Indicated time point: newly diagnosed GD, antithyroid drugs for less than 3 months. The TCR library used RNA extracted from PBMCs. In Xi'an, China, an endocrinology department was the source of patients. A further study also used this sample, focusing on T cells in Graves' hyperthyroidism and ophthalmopathy. As that report states: A first-round RT-PCR of the TCR CDR3 used the HTBI primer set.

The sequence was collected from a woman under 30 with Graves disease. J is TRBJ2-7 and V is TRBV6-9; weak D call: TRBD1 (7 bases). Specimen: peripheral blood mononuclear cells (PBMCs), collected at new diagnosis, from a patient treated with antithyroid drugs. CDR3 loop: CASGYYPGGGYEQYF. The DNA of the CDR3 is TGTGCCAGCGGTTACTATCCAGGGGGAGGCTACGAGCAGTACTTC.